Each of the 7 T cell receptor beta chains below was sequenced from the same sample in a study of blood T cell repertoires in COVID-19. The assay was immunoSEQ multiplex PCR, and TCRdb's table has in-frame clones only and misses some. The data show 84,000 or so clones, about four fifths seen once. The sequenced material came from peripheral blood. The receptor set was obtained from a woman over 75 with acute or convalescent COVID-19.

On this clone: The same CDR3 is also encoded by other DNA sequences in this sample. The chain carries TRBV6-5 and TRBJ2-3, with no clear D. The germline V gene has CDR1 MNHEY and CDR2 SVGAGI. Trimming cost V 2 bases and J 1 base, with 4 bases left between them. The CDR3 runs to 13 residues. The CDR3 DNA reads as TGTGCCAGCAGTTACCCCGGCACAGATACGCAGTATTTT. Protein sequence: CASSYPGTDTQYF.

The chain employs TRBV16 and TRBJ1-2; the match to TRBD1 covers 8 bases. Unmatched junction bases numbered 6, after V lost 0 bases and J lost 0 bases. Germline V lookup: CDR1 KGHSY, CDR2 FQNENV. This CDR3 has 17 residues. CDR3 coding DNA: TGTGCCAGCAGCCAATCAAGGACAGGGCCCCCTAACTATGGCTACACCTTC. Its translation is CASSQSRTGPPNYGYTF.

V usage is TRBV6-5 and J usage is TRBJ1-3; 11 bases align to TRBD1. CDR3 length: 14 amino acids. Germline assignment: CDR1 MNHEY and CDR2 SVGAGI. The V and J ends lost 7 bases and 7 bases, in that order; junction bases with no gene match: 6. CDR3 nucleotides: TGTGCCAGCACTAGGACAGGGGGCGGGAACACCATATATTTT. It codes for CASTRTGGGNTIYF.

V is TRBV2 and J is TRBJ1-3; TRBD1 might be the D (6 bases). The V end lost 4 bases, the J end lost 6 bases, and 13 bases lay between the germline ends. This CDR3 region has 14 residues. Germline CDR1 is SNHLY and CDR2 is FYNNEI. CDR3 nucleotides: TGTGCCAGCAGTGCCCACAGGGCGGAAAACACCATATATTTT. Its protein product is CASSAHRAENTIYF.

V and J are TRBV5-1 and TRBJ2-7; TRBD2 aligns across 7 bases. This CDR3 is 15 amino acids long. Trimming removed 5 bases from V and 1 base from J; junction bases left unmatched: 9. Germline V gives CDR1 SGHRS, CDR2 YFSETQ. CDR3 bases: TGCGCCAGCAGTAAAGCTGGGGGGGGGTCCTACGAGCAGTACTTC. Translated: CASSKAGGGSYEQYF.

The chain carries TRBV5-1 and TRBJ2-3; D call uncertain. The CDR3 has 14 amino acids. Germline CDR1 and CDR2: SGHRS and YFSETQ. V was cut by 4 bases and J by 1 base, with 10 bases left in between. The CDR3 is CASSLRHGTDTQYF. CDR3 in DNA: TGCGCCAGCAGCCTGCGACACGGCACAGATACGCAGTATTTT.

This chain links TRBV5-4 with TRBJ2-7; 9 bases are a match to TRBD2. This CDR3 comprises 16 residues. V dropped 0 bases and J dropped 2; count of bases not matched to a gene: 6. The germline gives CDR1 SGHNT, CDR2 YYREEE (reference sequence). Here the CDR3 DNA reads TGTGCCAGCAGCTTGGTCTCTAGCGGGAATCCCTACGAGCAGTACTTC. This gives the protein CASSLVSSGNPYEQYF.